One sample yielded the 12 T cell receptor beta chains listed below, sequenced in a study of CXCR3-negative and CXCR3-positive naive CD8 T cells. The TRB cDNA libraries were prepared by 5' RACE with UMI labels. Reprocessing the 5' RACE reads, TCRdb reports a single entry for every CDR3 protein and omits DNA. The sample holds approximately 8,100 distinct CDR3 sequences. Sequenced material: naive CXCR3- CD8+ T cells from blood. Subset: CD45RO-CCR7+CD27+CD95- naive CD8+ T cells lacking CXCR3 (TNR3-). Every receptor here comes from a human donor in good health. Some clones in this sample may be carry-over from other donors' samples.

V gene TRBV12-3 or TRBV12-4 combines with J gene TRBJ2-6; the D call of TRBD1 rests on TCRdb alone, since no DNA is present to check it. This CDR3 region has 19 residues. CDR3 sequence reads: CASSSTVNRGSSGANVLTF.

CDR3 sequence reads: CASTVGWGTEAFF. V is TRBV10-2 and J is TRBJ1-1. From germline, CDR1 is WSHSY and CDR2 SAAADI. This CDR3 spans 13 amino acids.

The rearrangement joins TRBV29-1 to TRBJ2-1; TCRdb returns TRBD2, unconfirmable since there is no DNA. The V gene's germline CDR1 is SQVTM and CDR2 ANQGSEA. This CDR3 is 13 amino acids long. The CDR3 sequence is CAAWREAYNEQFF.

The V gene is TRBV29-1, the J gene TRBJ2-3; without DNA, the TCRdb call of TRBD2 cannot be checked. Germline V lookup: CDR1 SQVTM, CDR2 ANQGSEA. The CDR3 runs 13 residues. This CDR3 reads CSVRQGSTDTQYF.

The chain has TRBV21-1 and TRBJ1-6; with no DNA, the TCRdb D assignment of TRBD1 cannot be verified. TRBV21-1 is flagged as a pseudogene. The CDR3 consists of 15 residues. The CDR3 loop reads CASGRQGYYNSPLHF.

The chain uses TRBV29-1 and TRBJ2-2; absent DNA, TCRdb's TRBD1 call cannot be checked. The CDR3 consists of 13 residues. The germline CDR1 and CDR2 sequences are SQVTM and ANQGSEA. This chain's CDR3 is CSVSRGNTGELFF.

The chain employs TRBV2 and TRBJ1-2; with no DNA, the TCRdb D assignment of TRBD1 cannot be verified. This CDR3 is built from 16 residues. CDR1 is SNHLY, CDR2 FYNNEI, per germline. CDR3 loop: CASSPDGTGGVYGYTF.

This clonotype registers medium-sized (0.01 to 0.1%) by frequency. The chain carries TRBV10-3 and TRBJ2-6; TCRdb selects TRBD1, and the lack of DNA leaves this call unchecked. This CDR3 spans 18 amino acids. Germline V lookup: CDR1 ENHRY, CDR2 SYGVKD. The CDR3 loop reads CAISESHMDIPGANVLTF.

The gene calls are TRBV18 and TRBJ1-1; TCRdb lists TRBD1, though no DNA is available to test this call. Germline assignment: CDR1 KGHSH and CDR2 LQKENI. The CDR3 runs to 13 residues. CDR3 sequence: CASSPEGADKAFF.

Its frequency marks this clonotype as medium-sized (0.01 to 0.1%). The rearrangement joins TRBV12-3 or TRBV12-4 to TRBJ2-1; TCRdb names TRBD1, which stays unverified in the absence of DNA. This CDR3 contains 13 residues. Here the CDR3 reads CASSTGGANEQFF.

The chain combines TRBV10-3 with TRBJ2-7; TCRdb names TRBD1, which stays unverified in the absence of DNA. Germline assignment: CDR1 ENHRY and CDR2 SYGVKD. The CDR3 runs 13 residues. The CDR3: CAIRTGGINEQYF.

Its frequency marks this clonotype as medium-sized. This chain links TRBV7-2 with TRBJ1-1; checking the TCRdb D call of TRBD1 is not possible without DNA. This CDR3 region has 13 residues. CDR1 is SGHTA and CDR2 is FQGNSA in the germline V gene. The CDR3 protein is CASSPSDRAKAFF.